This T cell receptor beta chain derives from a study of beta chain features in type 1 diabetes. Study background: In age, gender and cell yields, patients were similar to healthy donors. Overall study results and limits: Researchers report that Type 1 diabetes patients had moderately but significantly shorter TCRB CDR3s across all four CD4+ subsets. Because the template was cDNA, high-expressing cells might be over-represented.

This clone was seen only a few times. Its specificity is not known. Only one heparinised blood draw was taken per donor, and its volume averaged around 100 mL. Markers CD45RO/CCR7/CD25/CD127/CD95/CD27 served to sort CD4+ naive, central memory, regulatory and stem cell-like memory cells. The length of the CDR3 is 14 residues. J was trimmed by 1 base and V by 4 bases; bases with no gene match: 5. Germline lookup yields CDR1 SQVTM and CDR2 ANQGSEA. Expressed TCRB transcripts were sequenced after all isolated RNA was converted to cDNA. Measured with immunoSEQ multiplex PCR; TCRdb has only the in-frame clones, and not every one. This sample carries about 300,000 clones, roughly 13% of them seen once, and the ten largest clones take nearly 0.015%.

The chain has TRBV29-1 and TRBJ1-2, with 8 bases lining up with TRBD1. The specimen was naive CD4+ T cells from blood. The receptor's source is a young woman with type 1 diabetes. CDR3 nucleotide sequence: TGCAGCGTTGCACCCGACAGGGGTAACTATGGCTACACCTTC. Its protein product is CSVAPDRGNYGYTF.